This T cell receptor beta chain was observed in a study of CD8 T cells in Susac syndrome. The wider study: Sequenced Susac syndrome patients included six with clinically active disease and about eight in remission.

This CDR3 is 13 amino acids long. From germline, CDR1 is LNHDA and CDR2 SQIVND (reference sequence). Trimming cost V 3 bases and J 4 bases, with 9 bases left between them. RNA in amounts of roughly 0.5 to 1 ug was reverse transcribed with random hexamers. One entry per CDR3 protein results from TCRdb running MiXCR on the immunoSEQ multiplex PCR reads. The data contain nearly 110,000 distinct CDR3 sequences, 94% of them singletons. Sequencing of TCR beta was performed on blood CD8+ T cells and on blood CD4+ T cells. The patients with Susac syndrome satisfied recently defined diagnostic criteria for either definite or probable disease.

The chain combines TRBV19 with TRBJ1-1; no definite D call. The sequenced material came from CD8+ T cells from PBMCs. The receptor was isolated from a human donor with Susac syndrome. CDR3 protein: CASSIVGSTEAFF. CDR3 bases: TGTGCCAGTAGTATTGTGGGCAGCACTGAAGCTTTCTTT.